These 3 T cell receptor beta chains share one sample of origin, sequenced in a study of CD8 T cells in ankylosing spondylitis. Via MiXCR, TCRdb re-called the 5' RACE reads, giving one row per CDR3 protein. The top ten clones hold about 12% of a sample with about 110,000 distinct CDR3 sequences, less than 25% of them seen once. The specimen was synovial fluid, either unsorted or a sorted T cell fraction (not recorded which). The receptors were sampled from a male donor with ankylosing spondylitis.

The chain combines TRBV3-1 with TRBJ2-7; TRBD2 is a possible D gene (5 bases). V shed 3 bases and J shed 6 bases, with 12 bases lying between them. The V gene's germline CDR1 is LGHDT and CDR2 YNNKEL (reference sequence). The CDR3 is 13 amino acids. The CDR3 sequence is CASSQTAGSEQYF. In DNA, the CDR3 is TGTGCCAGCAGCCAGACGGCGGGCTCCGAGCAGTACTTC.

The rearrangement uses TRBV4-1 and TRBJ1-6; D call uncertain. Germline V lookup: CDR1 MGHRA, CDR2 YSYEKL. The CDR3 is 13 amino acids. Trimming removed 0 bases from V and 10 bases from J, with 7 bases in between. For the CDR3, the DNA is TGCGCCAGCAGCCAAGAGGCAGAGTCACCCCTCCACTTT. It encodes CASSQEAESPLHF.

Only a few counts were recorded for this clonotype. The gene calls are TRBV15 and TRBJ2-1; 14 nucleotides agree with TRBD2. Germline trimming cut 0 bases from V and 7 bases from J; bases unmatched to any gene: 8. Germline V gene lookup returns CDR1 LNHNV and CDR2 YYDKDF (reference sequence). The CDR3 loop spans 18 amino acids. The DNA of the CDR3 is TGTGCCACCAGCAGAGATTGGACTAGCGGGAGGATGGAGAATGAGCAGTTCTTC. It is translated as CATSRDWTSGRMENEQFF.